This T cell receptor (beta chain) was obtained from a study of Ad26.COV2.S vaccination and SARS-CoV-2 variants. Study-wide background: Vaccine-arm donor from the placebo-controlled COV1001 Ad26.COV2.S trial. Study findings and constraints: Assessments of TCR breadth and depth may have underestimated the total T cell responses.

Sequencing used immunoSEQ multiplex PCR; TCRdb keeps in-frame clones, though not all of them. The sample yields approximately 410,000 clones, approximately 87% seen once. Treatment reported: about 20 received Ad26.COV2.S at low or high dose, single or two shots; roughly five received placebo; per-sample allocation not given. The samples were gathered on day 63 after the first injection of vaccine or placebo. Germline CDR1 GTSNPN, CDR2 SVGIG (reference sequence). V lost 2 bases and J lost 6, with 18 bases in between. CDR3 length equals 15 residues. Remarks on this clone: The antigen remains unidentified.

This rearrangement joins TRBV30 to TRBJ2-3, with D possibly matching TRBD2 (7 bases). This TCR was sampled from a person between 18 and 65 years old who received the Ad26.COV2.S COVID-19 vaccine or a placebo. This sample comprised peripheral blood, obtained in a trial of Ad26.COV2.S vaccine versus placebo. Here the CDR3 DNA reads TGTGCCTGGAGTAGGGGGGGCAGGGGTTTGGATACGCAGTATTTT. Residues: CAWSRGGRGLDTQYF. The entire variable domain, with the rest obtained from reference TRBV30 and TRBJ2-3, is as follows: SQTIHQWPATLVQPVGSPLSLECTVEGTSNPNLYWYRQAAGRGLQLLFYSVGIGQISSEVPQNLSASRPQDRQFILSSKKLLLSDSGFYLCAWSRGGRGLDTQYFGPGTRLTVL.